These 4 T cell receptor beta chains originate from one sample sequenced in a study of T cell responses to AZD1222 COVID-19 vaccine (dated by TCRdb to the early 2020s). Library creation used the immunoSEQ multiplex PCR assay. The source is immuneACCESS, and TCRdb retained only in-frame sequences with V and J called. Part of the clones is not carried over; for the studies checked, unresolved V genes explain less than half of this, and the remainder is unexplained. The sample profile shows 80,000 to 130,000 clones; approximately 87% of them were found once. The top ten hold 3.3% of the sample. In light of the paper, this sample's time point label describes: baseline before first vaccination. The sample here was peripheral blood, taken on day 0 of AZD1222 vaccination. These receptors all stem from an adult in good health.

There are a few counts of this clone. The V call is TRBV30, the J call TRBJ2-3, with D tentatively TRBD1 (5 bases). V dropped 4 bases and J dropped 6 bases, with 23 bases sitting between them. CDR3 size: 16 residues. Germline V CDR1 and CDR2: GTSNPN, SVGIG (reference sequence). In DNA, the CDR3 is TGTGCCTGGAATAACCCCCAGGGAACCCCCAGGGATACGCAGTATTTT. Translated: CAWNNPQGTPRDTQYF. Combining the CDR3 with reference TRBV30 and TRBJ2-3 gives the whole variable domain SQTIHQWPATLVQPVGSPLSLECTVEGTSNPNLYWYRQAAGRGLQLLFYSVGIGQISSEVPQNLSASRPQDRQFILSSKKLLLSDSGFYLCAWNNPQGTPRDTQYFGPGTRLTVL.

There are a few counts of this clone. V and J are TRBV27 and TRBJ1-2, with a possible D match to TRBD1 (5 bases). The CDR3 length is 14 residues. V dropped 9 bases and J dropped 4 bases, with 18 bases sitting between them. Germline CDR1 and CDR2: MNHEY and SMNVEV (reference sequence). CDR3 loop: CARVPTGHGYGYTF. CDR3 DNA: TGTGCCAGGGTCCCCACGGGGCACGGCTATGGCTACACCTTC.

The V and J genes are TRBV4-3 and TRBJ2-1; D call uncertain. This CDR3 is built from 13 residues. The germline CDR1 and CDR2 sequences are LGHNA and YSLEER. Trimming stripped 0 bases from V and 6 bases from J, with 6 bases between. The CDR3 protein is CASSQDGRNEQFF. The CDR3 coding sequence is TGCGCCAGCAGCCAAGATGGCCGCAATGAGCAGTTCTTC.

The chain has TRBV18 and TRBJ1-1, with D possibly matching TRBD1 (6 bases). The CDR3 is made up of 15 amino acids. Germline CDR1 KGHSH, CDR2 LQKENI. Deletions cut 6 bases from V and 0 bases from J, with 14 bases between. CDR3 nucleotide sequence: TGTGCCAGCTCTCTCAGGACAGACATGAACACTGAAGCTTTCTTT. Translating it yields CASSLRTDMNTEAFF.